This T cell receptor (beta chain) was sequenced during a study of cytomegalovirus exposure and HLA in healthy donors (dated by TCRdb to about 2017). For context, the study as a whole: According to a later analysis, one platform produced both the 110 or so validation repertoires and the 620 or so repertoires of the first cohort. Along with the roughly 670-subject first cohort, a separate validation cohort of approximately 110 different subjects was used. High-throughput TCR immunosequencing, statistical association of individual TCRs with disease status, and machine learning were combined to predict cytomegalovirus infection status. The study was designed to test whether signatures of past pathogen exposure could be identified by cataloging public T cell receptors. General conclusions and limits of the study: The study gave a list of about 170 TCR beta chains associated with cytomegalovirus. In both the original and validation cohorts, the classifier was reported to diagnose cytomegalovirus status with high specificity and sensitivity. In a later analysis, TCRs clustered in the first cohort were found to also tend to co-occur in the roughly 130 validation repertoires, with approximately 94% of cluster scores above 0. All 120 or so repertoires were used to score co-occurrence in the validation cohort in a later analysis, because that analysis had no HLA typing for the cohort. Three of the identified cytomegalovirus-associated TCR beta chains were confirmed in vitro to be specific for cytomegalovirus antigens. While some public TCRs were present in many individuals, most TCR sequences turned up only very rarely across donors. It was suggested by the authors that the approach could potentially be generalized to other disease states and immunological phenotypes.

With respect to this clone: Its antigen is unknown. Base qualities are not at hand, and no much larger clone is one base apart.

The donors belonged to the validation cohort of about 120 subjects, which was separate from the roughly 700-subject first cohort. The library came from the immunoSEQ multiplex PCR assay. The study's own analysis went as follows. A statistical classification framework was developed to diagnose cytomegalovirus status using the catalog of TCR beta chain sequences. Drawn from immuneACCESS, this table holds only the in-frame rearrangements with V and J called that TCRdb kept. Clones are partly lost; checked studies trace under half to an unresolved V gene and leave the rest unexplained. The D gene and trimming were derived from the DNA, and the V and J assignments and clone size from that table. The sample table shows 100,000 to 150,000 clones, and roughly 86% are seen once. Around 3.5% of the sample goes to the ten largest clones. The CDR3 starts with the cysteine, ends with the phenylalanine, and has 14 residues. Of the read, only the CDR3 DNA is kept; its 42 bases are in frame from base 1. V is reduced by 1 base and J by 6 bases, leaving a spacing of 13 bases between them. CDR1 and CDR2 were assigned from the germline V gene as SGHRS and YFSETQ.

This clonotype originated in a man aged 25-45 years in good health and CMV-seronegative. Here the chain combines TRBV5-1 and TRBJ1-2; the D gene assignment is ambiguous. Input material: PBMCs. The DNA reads TGCGCCAGCAGCTTGATGCGGGGTGGAGATGGCTACACCTTC. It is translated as CASSLMRGGDGYTF.